These 16 T cell receptor beta chains share one sample of origin, sequenced in a study of T-cell reconstitution after alpha-beta-depleted transplantation in children. Unique molecular identifiers were incorporated into the prepared TCRbeta library. A single record per CDR3 protein comes from TCRdb applying MiXCR to the PCR reads. The sample gives roughly 610,000 distinct CDR3 sequences, about 10% of which show up once; about 4.3% is in the top ten. This material consisted of PBMCs from the stem cell graft donor, taken from the stem cell graft. Receptors originate from a human donor who donated a stem cell graft to a child with acute myeloid leukemia.

This clonotype was counted at least ten times. The genes are TRBV20-1 and TRBJ1-6; D might be TRBD1 (5 bases). This CDR3 is 17 amino acids long. The germline V gene encodes CDR1 DFQATT and CDR2 SNEGSKA (reference sequence). Trimming shortened V by 0 bases and J by 6 bases, and 18 bases separated the two germline ends. The CDR3 region is CSARDLGVKGSNSPLHF. The CDR3 region has the DNA TGCAGTGCTAGAGATCTAGGGGTAAAAGGGAGTAATTCACCCCTCCACTTT.

This clonotype was observed many times. The V call is TRBV20-1, the J call TRBJ2-1, with no clear D. V was shortened by 4 bases and J by 7 bases, with 14 bases between the two germline ends. Per germline, CDR1 DFQATT and CDR2 SNEGSKA (reference sequence). The CDR3 length is 13 residues. CDR3 residues: CSAIKDGMNEQFF. The CDR3 DNA sequence: TGCAGTGCTATCAAGGACGGTATGAATGAGCAGTTCTTC.

This clonotype has ten or more counts. The chain joins TRBV6-4 to TRBJ2-3; 9 nucleotides align to TRBD1. This CDR3 has 16 amino acids. Trimming took 6 bases from V and 0 from J; bases not matched to a gene: 7. Germline loops: CDR1 MRHNA, CDR2 SNTAGT. The chain's CDR3 is CASRVPGQGSTDTQYF. The CDR3 region has the DNA TGTGCCAGCAGAGTCCCGGGACAGGGAAGCACAGATACGCAGTATTTT.

This chain links TRBV19 with TRBJ1-1; no firm D call. Germline CDR1 is LNHDA and CDR2 is SQIVND (reference sequence). The CDR3 consists of 12 residues. Trimming cost V 1 base and J 1 base, with 1 base left between them. The CDR3 is CASSIGNTEAFF. The DNA for the CDR3 is TGTGCCAGTAGTATAGGGAACACTGAAGCTTTCTTT.

V gene TRBV29-1 combines with J gene TRBJ2-5; D gene uncertain. The CDR3 has 13 residues. CDR1 SQVTM and CDR2 ANQGSEA come from the germline V gene. V lost 1 base, J lost 5 bases, and 11 bases lay in between. CDR3 sequence: CSVEVVSGETQYF. For the CDR3, the DNA is TGCAGCGTTGAAGTGGTCAGTGGGGAGACCCAGTACTTC. The full variable domain, in which reference TRBV29-1 and TRBJ2-5 provide the parts outside the CDR3, is SAVISQKPSRDICQRGTSLTIQCQVDSQVTMMFWYRQQPGQSLTLIATANQGSEATYESGFVIDKFPISRPNLTFSTLTVSNMSPEDSSIYLCSVEVVSGETQYFGPGTRLLVL.

This chain links TRBV7-3 with TRBJ1-5; D is perhaps TRBD1 (5 bases). V lost 5 bases, J lost 6 bases, and 11 bases lay in between. Looked up from germline, CDR1 is SGHTA and CDR2 is FQGTGA. This CDR3 has 13 amino acids. The DNA of the CDR3 is TGTGCCAGCAGCCCCGGGGGGAGTCAGCCCCAGCATTTT. Amino acids: CASSPGGSQPQHF. Complete variable domain (other parts from reference TRBV7-3 and TRBJ1-5): GAGVSQTPSNKVTEKGKYVELRCDPISGHTALYWYRQSLGQGPEFLIYFQGTGAADDSGLPNDRFFAVRPEGSVSTLKIQRTERGDSAVYLCASSPGGSQPQHFGDGTRLSIL.

The chain has TRBV7-2 and TRBJ2-1, with D perhaps TRBD1 (5 bases). This CDR3 is built from 16 residues. V was clipped by 1 base and J by 6 bases, with 16 bases between them. The germline V gene has CDR1 SGHTA and CDR2 FQGNSA. The chain's CDR3 is CASSLGAALRGNEQFF. The CDR3 coding sequence is TGTGCCAGCAGCTTAGGTGCAGCCCTTAGGGGCAATGAGCAGTTCTTC.

This clonotype appeared many times. J is TRBJ2-3 and V is TRBV20-1; 11 nucleotides line up with TRBD2. Trimming took 6 bases from V and 2 from J; bases not matched to a gene: 7. This CDR3 is built from 15 residues. Germline V gene sequence: CDR1 DFQATT, CDR2 SNEGSKA (reference sequence). The CDR3 sequence is CSATGTSGFTDTQYF. The CDR3 coding sequence is TGCAGTGCCACTGGGACTAGCGGCTTCACAGATACGCAGTATTTT.

The genes are TRBV29-1 and TRBJ2-1; the D gene is possibly TRBD2 (6 bases). Trimming left V 6 bases short and J 3 bases short, with 12 bases between. From germline, CDR1 is SQVTM and CDR2 ANQGSEA. The CDR3 extends over 13 amino acids. CDR3 bases: TGCAGCGTGGGGCGGCGGGGCTACAATGAGCAGTTCTTC. Its protein product is CSVGRRGYNEQFF.

This clonotype came up many times. The V call is TRBV20-1, the J call TRBJ2-7; 9 bases fit TRBD1. Per germline, CDR1 DFQATT and CDR2 SNEGSKA (reference sequence). The CDR3 totals 14 residues. The junction had 8 bases not matched to a gene; V was cut back by 2 bases and J by 6 bases. CDR3 DNA: TGCAGTGCTAGACAGGACAGGGGAAGGTCCGAGCAGTACTTC. This codes for CSARQDRGRSEQYF.

This clonotype was counted between two and nine times. The rearrangement uses TRBV29-1 and TRBJ1-4; D possibly corresponds to TRBD1 (6 bases). The CDR3 contains 13 residues. V dropped 3 bases and J dropped 8 bases, with 13 bases sitting between them. Germline assignment: CDR1 SQVTM and CDR2 ANQGSEA. The CDR3, as DNA: TGCAGCGTTGAGTACAGGGCGGAGGAAAAACTGTTTTTT. Encoded protein: CSVEYRAEEKLFF. Full variable domain (missing parts from reference TRBV29-1 and TRBJ1-4): SAVISQKPSRDICQRGTSLTIQCQVDSQVTMMFWYRQQPGQSLTLIATANQGSEATYESGFVIDKFPISRPNLTFSTLTVSNMSPEDSSIYLCSVEYRAEEKLFFGSGTQLSVL.

There are a few counts of this clonotype. This sequence joins TRBV27 and TRBJ2-7; 7 positions agree with TRBD2. Germline assignment: CDR1 MNHEY and CDR2 SMNVEV (reference sequence). The CDR3 contains 15 residues. V lost 2 bases, J lost 2 bases, and 6 bases stayed unmatched. The CDR3: CASSLGGEHPYEQYF. The CDR3 DNA sequence: TGTGCCAGCAGTTTAGGGGGGGAACATCCCTACGAGCAGTACTTC.

This clonotype has at least ten counts. The chain employs TRBV4-2 and TRBJ2-3; 7 positions agree with TRBD2. This CDR3 contains 17 residues. Germline assignment: CDR1 LGHNA and CDR2 YNFKEQ. J lost 5 bases, V lost 0 bases, and 11 bases had no gene match. The CDR3 region has the DNA TGTGCCAGCAGCCAAGAGTCCAGCGGGAATCGCAAAGATACGCAGTATTTT. Its translation is CASSQESSGNRKDTQYF.

This clonotype was observed many times. The chain employs TRBV20-1 and TRBJ1-5; D unclear. Trimming pared 0 bases from V and 2 bases from J, leaving 8 bases between. This CDR3 contains 14 residues. Germline CDR1 is DFQATT and CDR2 is SNEGSKA (reference sequence). The CDR3 sequence is CSARESAGNQPQHF. CDR3 nucleotide sequence: TGCAGTGCTAGAGAATCGGCGGGCAATCAGCCCCAGCATTTT.

This clonotype was observed a handful of times. The chain joins TRBV25-1 to TRBJ2-3, with TRBD1 as a possible D gene (5 bases). The CDR3 runs to 16 residues. V gave up 1 base and J gave up 0 bases, with 11 bases separating them. CDR1 is MGHDK, CDR2 SYGVNS, per germline. The CDR3 nucleotides are TGTGCCAGCAGTGAATCCCAGGGTCGCAGCACAGATACGCAGTATTTT. Its translation: CASSESQGRSTDTQYF.

The DNA of the CDR3 is TGTGCCATCAGTGATGGGCCTAGCGACCGGTCCATTCAGTACTTC. Translating gives CAISDGPSDRSIQYF. V usage is TRBV10-3 and J usage is TRBJ2-4, with D tentatively TRBD2 (6 bases). This CDR3 has 15 amino acids. Trimming removed 3 bases from V and 9 bases from J, with 18 bases in between. CDR1 is ENHRY, CDR2 SYGVKD, per germline.